This TCR beta chain was identified during a study of blood T cell repertoires in COVID-19. The overall study: Samples came from the United States, Italy and Spain, spanning acute and convalescent COVID-19. Nucleic acid was either cDNA or gDNA, and it came from T cells, B-cell-depleted T cells, or PBMCs.

This clone was recorded once. In the study's own analysis: Amplification of reference gene primers was used by the study to estimate nucleated cell counts. Only in-frame clones appear in the TCRdb table, and some are missing; sequencing was by immunoSEQ multiplex PCR. V and J calls and clone size come straight from that table; D and trimming were deduced from the DNA. The sample contains about 220,000 clones, around 82% of which appear only once. Sequencing was performed on peripheral blood. This clonotype was sampled from a woman aged 55-69 years with acute or convalescent COVID-19.

CDR3 nucleotides: TGCGCCAGCAGTAACGAGAGAATAGCCAAAAACATTCAGTACTTC. This encodes CASSNERIAKNIQYF. The J gene is TRBJ2-4, the V gene TRBV10-2; D ambiguous. V was shortened by 5 bases and J by 0 bases, with 11 bases between the two germline ends. Germline V gene sequence: CDR1 WSHSY, CDR2 SAAADI. The CDR3 runs to 15 residues.